A single sample is the source of the 21 T cell receptor beta chains below, sequenced in a study of blood T cells in healthy people across ages. The second PCR ran about 6 to 11 cycles with a sample-barcoded 5' primer and J-beta primers. Via MiXCR, TCRdb re-called the 5' RACE reads, giving one row per CDR3 protein. The data show 1.5 million to 1.9 million distinct CDR3 sequences, with approximately 42% seen just once and about 4% held by the top ten. The sample was blood. The origin of the receptors is a woman younger than 35 in good health.

In its sample, this clonotype was seen many times. DNA for the CDR3: TGTGCCAGCAGTCGGACTAGCGGATTTAGCACAGATACGCAGTATTTT. It codes for CASSRTSGFSTDTQYF. This rearrangement joins TRBV12-3 or TRBV12-4 to TRBJ2-3; TRBD2 matches at 10 bases. With V trimmed by 5 bases and J by 0 bases, 5 bases remained unmatched. The CDR3 has 16 amino acids.

This clonotype was counted only a few times. This may be a read error: a much more frequent sequence differs by one nucleotide. This chain connects TRBV6-2 or TRBV6-3 to TRBJ2-1; no firm D call. The assigned J gene may be wrong: the sequence end matches TRBJ2-7 better. This CDR3 contains 14 residues. The germline CDR1 and CDR2 sequences are MNHEY and SVGEGT. As DNA, the CDR3 is TGTGCCAGCAGCCCTTCCAGCTCCTACAATGAGCAGTACTTC. Translation: CASSPSSSYNEQYF.

V usage is TRBV4-1 and J usage is TRBJ2-3, with 9 nucleotides matching TRBD2. The germline V gene has CDR1 MGHRA and CDR2 YSYEKL. V was pared by 2 bases and J by 5 bases, with 8 bases of the junction left unmatched. The CDR3 loop spans 16 amino acids. DNA of the CDR3: TGCGCCAGCAGCCAAAGGAGGAGCGGGGGGTTAGATACGCAGTATTTT. It encodes CASSQRRSGGLDTQYF.

V usage is TRBV5-6 and J usage is TRBJ1-2; D is possibly TRBD1 (5 bases). Trimming shortened V by 1 base and J by 2 bases, and 9 bases separated the two germline ends. CDR3 length: 14 amino acids. Germline lookup yields CDR1 SGHDT and CDR2 YYEEEE. The CDR3 DNA sequence: TGTGCCAGCAGCTTGCCAGGGCCGAACTATGGCTACACCTTC. This codes for CASSLPGPNYGYTF. The full variable domain, its missing parts supplied by reference TRBV5-6 and TRBJ1-2, is DAGVTQSPTHLIKTRGQQVTLRCSPKSGHDTVSWYQQALGQGPQFIFQYYEEEERQRGNFPDRFSGHQFPNYSSELNVNALLLGDSALYLCASSLPGPNYGYTFGSGTRLTVV.

This clonotype showed up many times. V gene TRBV5-1 combines with J gene TRBJ2-3; D is uncertain. The V gene's germline CDR1 is SGHRS and CDR2 YFSETQ. CDR3 length: 14 residues. V shed 4 bases and J shed 2 bases, with 11 bases lying between them. CDR3 DNA: TGCGCCAGCAGCCTAGGTGGGCACACAGATACGCAGTATTTT. It codes for CASSLGGHTDTQYF.

This clonotype was recorded once. The V call is TRBV20-1, the J call TRBJ2-5, with 10 bases aligning to TRBD2. Germline loops: CDR1 DFQATT, CDR2 SNEGSKA (reference sequence). With V trimmed by 6 bases and J by 11 bases, 15 bases remained unmatched. CDR3 length equals 14 residues. The CDR3 DNA sequence: TGCAGTGCGCCGACTAGCGGGTACTACAATGAGCAGTACTTC. It is translated as CSAPTSGYYNEQYF.

This clonotype showed up many times. This chain's CDR3 is CASSESGANYGYTF. In DNA form, the CDR3 reads TGTGCCAGCAGTGAGTCGGGGGCTAACTATGGCTACACCTTC. This chain links TRBV25-1 with TRBJ1-2, with TRBD1 as a possible D gene (5 bases). Germline V gene lookup returns CDR1 MGHDK and CDR2 SYGVNS. The CDR3 length is 14 residues. The V gene lost 3 bases and the J gene lost 0 bases, with 8 bases spanning the gap.

The rearrangement links TRBV29-1 to TRBJ2-7, with 8 bases matching TRBD2. The CDR3 has 12 residues. Per germline, CDR1 SQVTM and CDR2 ANQGSEA. Unmatched junction bases numbered 6, after V lost 6 bases and J lost 5 bases. For the CDR3, the DNA is TGCAGCGTACTAGCGGATCCCGACGAGCAGTACTTC. This gives the protein CSVLADPDEQYF.

The chain uses TRBV20-1 and TRBJ2-2, with no clear D. This CDR3 has 12 residues. In germline, CDR1 is DFQATT, CDR2 SNEGSKA (reference sequence). Trimming pared 3 bases from V and 5 bases from J, leaving 7 bases between. Here the CDR3 reads CSASSFTGELFF. CDR3 in DNA: TGCAGTGCTAGCTCGTTTACCGGGGAGCTGTTTTTT.

This clonotype appeared a few times. V is TRBV4-2 and J is TRBJ1-2; D may be TRBD1 (6 bases). The germline gives CDR1 LGHNA, CDR2 YNFKEQ. The CDR3 runs to 16 residues. Trimming stripped 4 bases from V and 0 bases from J, with 15 bases between. CDR3 DNA sequence: TGTGCCAGCAGCCTTGCAGGGGACCAAGCTAACTATGGCTACACCTTC. Amino acid sequence: CASSLAGDQANYGYTF.

This rearrangement joins TRBV11-2 to TRBJ2-7; no reliable D call. The V and J ends lost 5 bases and 5 bases respectively, with 13 bases between them. This CDR3 has 13 amino acids. Germline CDR1 is SGHAT and CDR2 is FQNNGV. The CDR3 DNA sequence: TGTGCCAGCAGCCGGTGGGATCAGCACGAGCAGTACTTC. Translated, it gives CASSRWDQHEQYF.

This clonotype was picked up many times. The CDR3 region has the DNA TGCAGCGTTGAAGGGGCAGAAAGCTCCTACGAGCAGTACTTC. Translated, it gives CSVEGAESSYEQYF. This rearrangement joins TRBV29-1 to TRBJ2-7, with D unclear. With 1 base removed from V and 0 bases from J, the gap between germline ends came to 10 bases. CDR1 and CDR2 from the germline V gene are SQVTM and ANQGSEA. This CDR3 has 14 residues.

This clonotype occurred a few times. J is TRBJ2-7 and V is TRBV6-6; 8 bases align to TRBD1. J gave up 3 bases and V 6 bases, and 7 bases lay outside the gene matches. Germline V gene sequence: CDR1 MNHNY, CDR2 SVGAGI (reference sequence). This CDR3 region has 14 residues. DNA of the CDR3: TGTGCCAGCAGGCGGACAGGGACGAACTACGAGCAGTACTTC. This encodes CASRRTGTNYEQYF.

V usage is TRBV14 and J usage is TRBJ2-5; possible D gene TRBD1, 5 bases. V lost 1 base and J lost 11, with 20 bases in between. The CDR3 totals 15 residues. The germline CDR1 and CDR2 sequences are SGHDN and FVKESK. The CDR3 loop reads CASSQVTGTPDEQYF. Here the CDR3 DNA reads TGTGCCAGCAGCCAAGTTACAGGAACGCCAGATGAGCAGTACTTC. The variable domain in full, completed from reference TRBV14 and TRBJ2-5, reads EAGVTQFPSHSVIEKGQTVTLRCDPISGHDNLYWYRRVMGKEIKFLLHFVKESKQDESGMPNNRFLAERTGGTYSTLKVQPAELEDSGVYFCASSQVTGTPDEQYFGPGTRLLVL.

This clonotype has a handful of counts. V is TRBV12-3 or TRBV12-4 and J is TRBJ2-4; D might be TRBD1 (6 bases). The better agreement between TRBJ2-7 and the DNA end casts doubt on the J call. The CDR3 runs to 13 residues. CDR3 in amino acids: CASSIWTAREQYF. The CDR3 region has the DNA TGTGCCAGCAGTATCTGGACAGCCCGCGAGCAGTACTTC.

Only a few counts were recorded for this clonotype. A read error may be the cause here, since a much bigger clone is one base away. The rearrangement uses TRBV28 and TRBJ2-7, with D possibly being TRBD1 (6 bases). The CDR3 sequence is 15 residues long. The ends were cut back, 3 bases at V and 7 bases at J, with 19 bases in the middle. The germline V gene has CDR1 MDHEN and CDR2 SYDVKM. CDR3 sequence: CASSFSSRGIYEQYF. In DNA form, the CDR3 reads TGTGCCAGCAGTTTTTCCTCAAGGGGGATATATGAGCAGTACTTC.

This clonotype showed up just once. This chain connects TRBV25-1 to TRBJ2-1; 9 bases are a match to TRBD2. With 6 bases clipped from V and 13 bases from J, the junction kept 19 bases outside the gene matches. CDR3 size: 16 residues. In germline, CDR1 is MGHDK, CDR2 SYGVNS. This chain's CDR3 is CASRDSGGAFWETQFF. CDR3 bases: TGTGCCAGCAGGGATAGCGGGGGTGCTTTTTGGGAGACCCAGTTCTTC.

The V gene is TRBV7-2, the J gene TRBJ2-3; D uncertain. Per germline, CDR1 SGHTA and CDR2 FQGNSA. Trimming removed 2 bases at V and 7 bases at J, with 10 bases between. This CDR3 contains 13 residues. The CDR3 sequence is CASSLPPPNTQYF. The CDR3 DNA reads as TGTGCCAGCAGCTTACCGCCTCCGAATACGCAGTATTTT.

The rearrangement uses TRBV29-1 and TRBJ2-1, with a possible D match to TRBD2 (6 bases). This CDR3 comprises 12 residues. Trimming cost V 6 bases and J 5 bases, with 11 bases left between them. Germline values: CDR1 SQVTM, CDR2 ANQGSEA. The CDR3 loop reads CSVDAGNNEQFF. In DNA form, the CDR3 reads TGCAGCGTGGATGCGGGGAACAATGAGCAGTTCTTC.

This clonotype has just a few counts. V and J are TRBV7-2 and TRBJ2-1, with a tentative D call TRBD2 (5 bases). Germline CDR1 and CDR2: SGHTA and FQGNSA. V shed 1 base and J shed 15 bases, with 19 bases lying between them. The CDR3 is 14 residues long. This CDR3 reads CASSLGNTGSSRFF. CDR3 coding DNA: TGTGCCAGCAGCTTAGGTAATACGGGATCCAGCCGGTTCTTC.

V and J are TRBV7-2 and TRBJ2-5; D remains unclear. Germline assignment: CDR1 SGHTA and CDR2 FQGNSA. The CDR3 contains 13 residues. Trimming took 1 base from V and 4 from J, leaving 7 bases between them. CDR3 in amino acids: CASSLDNIETQYF. Here the CDR3 DNA reads TGTGCCAGCAGCTTAGACAACATAGAGACCCAGTACTTC.